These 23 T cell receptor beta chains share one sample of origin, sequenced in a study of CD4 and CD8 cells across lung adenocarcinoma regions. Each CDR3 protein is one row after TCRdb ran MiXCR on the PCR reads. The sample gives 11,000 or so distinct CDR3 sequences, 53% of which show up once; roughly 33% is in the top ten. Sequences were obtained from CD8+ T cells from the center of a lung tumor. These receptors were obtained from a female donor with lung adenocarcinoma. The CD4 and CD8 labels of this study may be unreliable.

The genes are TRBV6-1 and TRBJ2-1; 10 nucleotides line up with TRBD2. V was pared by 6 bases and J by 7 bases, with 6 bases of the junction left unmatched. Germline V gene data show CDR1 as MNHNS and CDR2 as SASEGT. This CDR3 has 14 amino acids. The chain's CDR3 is CASSPPGLANEQFF. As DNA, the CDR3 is TGTGCCAGCAGCCCACCGGGACTAGCGAATGAGCAGTTCTTC.

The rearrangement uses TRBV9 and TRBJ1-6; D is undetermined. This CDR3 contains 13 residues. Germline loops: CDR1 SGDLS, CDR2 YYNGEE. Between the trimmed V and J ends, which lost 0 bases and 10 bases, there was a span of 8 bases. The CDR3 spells CASSVEPESPLHF. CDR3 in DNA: TGTGCCAGCAGCGTAGAGCCAGAGTCACCCCTCCACTTT.

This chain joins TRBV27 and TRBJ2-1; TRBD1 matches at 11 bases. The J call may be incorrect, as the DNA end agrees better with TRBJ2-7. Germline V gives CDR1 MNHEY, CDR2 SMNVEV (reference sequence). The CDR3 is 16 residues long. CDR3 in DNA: TGTGCCAGCAGTTTGCCGGGACAGGGGGGGCCCAACGAGCAGTACTTC. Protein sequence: CASSLPGQGGPNEQYF.

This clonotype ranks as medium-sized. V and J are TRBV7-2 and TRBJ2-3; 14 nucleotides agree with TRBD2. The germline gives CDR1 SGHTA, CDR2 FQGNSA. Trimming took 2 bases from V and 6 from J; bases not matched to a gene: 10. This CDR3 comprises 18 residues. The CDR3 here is CASSLFGLAGGNEDTQYF. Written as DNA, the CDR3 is TGTGCCAGCAGCTTATTTGGACTAGCGGGGGGTAATGAGGATACGCAGTATTTT.

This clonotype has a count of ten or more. The CDR3 loop reads CASSLAGGADTQYF. The CDR3 coding sequence is TGTGCCAGCAGCTTAGCGGGGGGGGCAGATACGCAGTATTTT. The rearrangement joins TRBV7-2 to TRBJ2-3; 7 bases line up with TRBD2. In germline, CDR1 is SGHTA, CDR2 FQGNSA. The CDR3 spans 14 residues. The V and J ends lost 0 bases and 4 bases, in that order; junction bases with no gene match: 1.

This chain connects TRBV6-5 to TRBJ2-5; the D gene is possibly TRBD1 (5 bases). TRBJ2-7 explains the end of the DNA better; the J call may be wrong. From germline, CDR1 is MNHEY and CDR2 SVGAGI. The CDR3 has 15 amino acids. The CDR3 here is CASSYLGQAKHEQYF. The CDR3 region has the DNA TGTGCCAGCAGTTACTTGGGGCAGGCGAAGCACGAGCAGTACTTC.

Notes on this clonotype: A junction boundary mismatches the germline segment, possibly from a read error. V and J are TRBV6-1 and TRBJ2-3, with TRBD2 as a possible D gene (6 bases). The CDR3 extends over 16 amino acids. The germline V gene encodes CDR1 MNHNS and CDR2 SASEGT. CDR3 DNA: TGTGCCAGTGGTCGTCGCGGGGACCGTACCACAGAGACGCAGTACTTT. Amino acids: CASGRRGDRTTETQYF.

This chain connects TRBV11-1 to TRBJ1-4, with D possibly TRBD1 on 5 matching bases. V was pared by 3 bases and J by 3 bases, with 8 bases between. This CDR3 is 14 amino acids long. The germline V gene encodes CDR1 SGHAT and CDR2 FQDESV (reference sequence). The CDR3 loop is CASSFDSSNEKLFF. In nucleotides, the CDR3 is TGTGCCAGCAGCTTCGACAGCTCTAATGAAAAACTGTTTTTT.

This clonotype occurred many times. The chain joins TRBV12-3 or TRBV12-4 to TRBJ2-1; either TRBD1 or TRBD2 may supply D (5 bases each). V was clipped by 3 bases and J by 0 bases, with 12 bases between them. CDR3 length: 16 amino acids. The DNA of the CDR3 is TGTGCCAGCAGTTTGGGACCTCCGAGCTCCTACAATGAGCAGTTCTTC. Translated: CASSLGPPSSYNEQFF.

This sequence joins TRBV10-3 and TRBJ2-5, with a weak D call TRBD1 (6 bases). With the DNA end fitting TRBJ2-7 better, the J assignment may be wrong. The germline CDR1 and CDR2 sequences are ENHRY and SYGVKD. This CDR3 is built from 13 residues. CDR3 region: CATGGQTTYEQYF. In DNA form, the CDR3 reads TGTGCCACAGGAGGACAGACCACCTACGAGCAGTACTTC.

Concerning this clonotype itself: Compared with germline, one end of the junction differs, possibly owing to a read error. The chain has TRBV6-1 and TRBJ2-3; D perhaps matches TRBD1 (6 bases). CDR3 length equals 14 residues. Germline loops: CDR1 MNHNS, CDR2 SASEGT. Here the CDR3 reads CASSEGVSTGTLYF. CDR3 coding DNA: TGTGCCAGCAGTGAAGGTGTGAGCACAGGGACGCTGTATTTT.

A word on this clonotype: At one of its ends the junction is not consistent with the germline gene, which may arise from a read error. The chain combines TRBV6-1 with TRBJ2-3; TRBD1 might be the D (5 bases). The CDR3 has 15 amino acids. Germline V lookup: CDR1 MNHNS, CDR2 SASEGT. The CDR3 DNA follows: TGTGCCAGCAGTGAAGCGGTAGGGGCCTTAGATACGCAGTATTTC. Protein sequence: CASSEAVGALDTQYF.

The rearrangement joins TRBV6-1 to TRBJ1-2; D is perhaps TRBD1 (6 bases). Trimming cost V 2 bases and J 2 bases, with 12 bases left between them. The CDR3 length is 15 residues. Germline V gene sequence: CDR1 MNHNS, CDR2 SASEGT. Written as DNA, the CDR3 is TGTGCCAGCAGTGAACACAGGGACCTAAACTATGGCTACACCTTC. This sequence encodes CASSEHRDLNYGYTF.

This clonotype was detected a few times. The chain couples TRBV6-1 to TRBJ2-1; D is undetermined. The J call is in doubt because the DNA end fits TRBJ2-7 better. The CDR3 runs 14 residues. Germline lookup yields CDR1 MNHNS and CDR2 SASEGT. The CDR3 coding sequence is TGTGCCACTCGCCCACAGCTGAGCTCCTACGAGCAGTACGTC. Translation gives CATRPQLSSYEQYV.

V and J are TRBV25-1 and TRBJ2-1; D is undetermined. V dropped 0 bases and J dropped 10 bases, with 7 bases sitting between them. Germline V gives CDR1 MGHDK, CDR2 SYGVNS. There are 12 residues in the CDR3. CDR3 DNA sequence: TGTGCCAGCAGTGAATATCAGGACGAGCAGTTCTTC. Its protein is CASSEYQDEQFF.

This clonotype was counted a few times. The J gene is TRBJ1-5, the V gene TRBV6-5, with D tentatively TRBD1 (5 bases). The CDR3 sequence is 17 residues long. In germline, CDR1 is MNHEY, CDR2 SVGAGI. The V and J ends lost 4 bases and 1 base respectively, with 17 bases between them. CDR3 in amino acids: CASSSSPAGLSNQPQHF. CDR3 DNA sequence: TGTGCCAGCAGTTCCTCCCCAGCAGGGCTCAGCAATCAGCCCCAGCATTTT.

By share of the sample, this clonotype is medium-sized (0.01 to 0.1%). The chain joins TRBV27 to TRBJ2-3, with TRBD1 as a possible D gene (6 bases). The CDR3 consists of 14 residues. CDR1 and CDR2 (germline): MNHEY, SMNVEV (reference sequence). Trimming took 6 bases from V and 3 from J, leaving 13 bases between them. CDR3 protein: CASSAPTGTDTQYF. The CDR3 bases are TGTGCCAGCAGCGCACCTACAGGGACAGATACGCAGTATTTT.

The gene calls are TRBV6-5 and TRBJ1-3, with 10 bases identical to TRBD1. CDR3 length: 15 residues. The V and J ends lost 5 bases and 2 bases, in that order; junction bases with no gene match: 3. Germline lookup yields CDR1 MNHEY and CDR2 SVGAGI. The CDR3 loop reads CASSTDRGPGNTIYF. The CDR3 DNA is TGTGCCAGCAGTACCGACAGGGGGCCTGGAAACACCATATATTTT.

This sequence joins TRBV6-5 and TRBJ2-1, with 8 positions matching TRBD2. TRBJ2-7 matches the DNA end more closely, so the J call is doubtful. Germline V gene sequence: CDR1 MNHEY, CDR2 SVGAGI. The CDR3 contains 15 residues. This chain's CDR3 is CASSYSSGLAYEQYF. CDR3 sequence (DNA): TGTGCCAGCAGTTACTCGAGCGGACTAGCATACGAGCAGTACTTC.

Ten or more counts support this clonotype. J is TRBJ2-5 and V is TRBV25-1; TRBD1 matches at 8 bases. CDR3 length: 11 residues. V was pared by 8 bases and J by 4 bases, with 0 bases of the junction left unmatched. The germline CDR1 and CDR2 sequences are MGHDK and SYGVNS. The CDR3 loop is CASGTGETQYF. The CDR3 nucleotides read TGTGCCAGCGGGACAGGAGAGACCCAGTACTTC. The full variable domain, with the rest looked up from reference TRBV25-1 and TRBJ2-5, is EADIYQTPRYLVIGTGKKITLECSQTMGHDKMYWYQQDPGMELHLIHYSYGVNSTEKGDLSSESTVSRIRTEHFPLTLESARPSHTSQYLCASGTGETQYFGPGTRLLVL.

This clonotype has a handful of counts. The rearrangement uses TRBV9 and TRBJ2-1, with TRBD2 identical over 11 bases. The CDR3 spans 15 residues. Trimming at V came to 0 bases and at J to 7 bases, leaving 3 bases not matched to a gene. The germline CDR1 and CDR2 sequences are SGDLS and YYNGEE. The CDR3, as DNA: TGTGCCAGCAGCGTAGGACTAGCGGGGAGGAATGAGCAGTTCTTC. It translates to CASSVGLAGRNEQFF.

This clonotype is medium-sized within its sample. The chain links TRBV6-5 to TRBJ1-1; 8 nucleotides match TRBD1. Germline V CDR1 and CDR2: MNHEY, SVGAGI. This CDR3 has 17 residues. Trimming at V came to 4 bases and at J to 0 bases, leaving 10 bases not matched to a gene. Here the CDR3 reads CASSSTWTGRVNTEAFF. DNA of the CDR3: TGTGCCAGCAGTTCTACCTGGACAGGGCGGGTGAACACTGAAGCTTTCTTT.

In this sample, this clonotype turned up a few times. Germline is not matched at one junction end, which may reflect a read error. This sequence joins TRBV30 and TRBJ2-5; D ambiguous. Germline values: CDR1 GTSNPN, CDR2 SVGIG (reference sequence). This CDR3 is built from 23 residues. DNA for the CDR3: TGTGCCTGGCCTCAACTTCTTTCTTTACTCCAGATTCCTCGGAGCCTTGAACATGCTAAAGTACACTGG. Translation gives CAWPQLLSLLQIPRSLEHAKVHW.